This entry features one T cell receptor beta chain sequence. No antigen is known for it. No quality values exist for individual bases; no much larger clone is one base distant. A single peripheral blood draw of about 116 mL on average was collected from each donor into heparinised tubes. A BD FACSAria II was used to sort naive, central memory, regulatory and stem cell-like memory CD4+ T cells with a panel that included CD45RO, CCR7, CD25, CD127, CD95 and CD27. All sorted populations exceeded 95% purity. Right away, PBMCs were isolated by Lymphoprep density gradient centrifugation and were stained directly, with no culture step. Samples were stained and sorted in pairs, with one healthy donor and one patient per experiment, so that batch effects were minimized. The data are from a study of beta chain features in type 1 diabetes (dated by TCRdb to the late 2010s). Regarding the research as a whole: Mean age, gender distribution, total cell number and subset yield did not differ between patients and healthy donors. Whereas all 28 donors provided naive and central memory subsets, regulatory and stem cell-like memory subsets were isolated from just 8 patients and roughly 8 healthy donors. Across all samples, around 99 million sorted cells were examined, and cell number per subset correlated strongly with RNA yield. In the study, TCRB repertoires of sorted circulating CD4+ T cell subsets from recently diagnosed type 1 diabetes patients were compared with those of matched healthy donors. The research as a whole found: At VDJ recombination sites, type 1 diabetes patients had fewer insertions and more deleted nucleotides, which implies abnormalities in thymic rearrangement. Naive, central memory and regulatory TCRB repertoires appeared to be more similar among patients than among healthy donors. PCR might favor shorter templates, but patient and control samples were amplified and corrected together, so any skew would affect both groups equally. Because the HLA sub-analyses included only small numbers of individuals, any influence of HLA type on TCRB rearrangement was left unresolved. Sequencing cDNA rather than genomic DNA could over-represent highly expressing activated cells, although activation and CD3 levels did not differ between groups. A moderate but significant shortening of TCRB CDR3 length was observed in type 1 diabetes patients in all four CD4+ subsets.

The entire isolated RNA was reverse transcribed using the High Capacity cDNA Reverse Transcription Kit, and thus expressed TCRB transcripts were sequenced. Naive, central memory and regulatory T cell samples underwent deep immunoSEQ sequencing, averaging around 3.9 million total reads per sample. Sorted cells were lysed in RLT buffer, and RNA was extracted using DNase-treated RNeasy Micro or Mini kits according to cell number. To prevent cross-contamination, each cell subset was processed individually, whereas patient and healthy donor samples were processed jointly. The immunoSEQ multiplex PCR was used to amplify TCRB sequences from cDNA, yielding 87-bp fragments that span the CDR3 region. Sequencing of the amplicons was done on the Illumina HiSeq platform. In the original analysis: PCR bias was corrected computationally using synthetic template baselines, and reads within Hamming distance 2 were collapsed, with unmergeable singletons discarded. By aligning reads against IMGT, V, D and J genes, CDR3 length, and insertions or deletions at six rearrangement sites were assigned. Within each subset, clonotype counts were normalized to sorted cell number, and only after that were true diversity and Gini coefficients computed with the tcR R package. The overlap coefficient, calculated on TCRB nucleotide sequences, was used to quantify repertoire sharing. Out-of-frame TCRB sequences from naive cells were analyzed to stand in for the pre-selection repertoire. This immuneACCESS table, as held by TCRdb, lists in-frame sequences with V and J called but not all clones. Of the missing ones, under half trace to an unresolved V gene in checked studies; the others have no known cause. That table is the source of V, J and clone size, and D and trimming were worked out from the DNA. The sample profile shows around 430,000 clones; 30% of them were found once. The ten biggest clones cover about 0.065% of the sample.

V is reduced by 3 bases and J by 2 bases, leaving a spacing of 8 bases between them. Looking up the germline V gene (reference sequence) yields CDR1 LNHDA and CDR2 SQIVND. The CDR3 runs 13 residues from the cysteine to the phenylalanine. This entry keeps only the CDR3 DNA: 39 bases, framed from base 1. This TCR came from a man younger than 35 in good health. The chain links TRBV19 with TRBJ2-7; no D gene can be assigned with confidence. Sequences were obtained from naive CD4+ T cells from blood. Explained via the paper, the cell subset or site label denotes: true naive CD4+ T cells. CDR3 sequence: CASSIENPYEQYF. Here is the DNA: TGTGCCAGTAGTATTGAGAATCCCTACGAGCAGTACTTC. Full variable domain (CDR3 extended with the reference TRBV19 and TRBJ2-7 proteins): DGGITQSPKYLFRKEGQNVTLSCEQNLNHDAMYWYRQDPGQGLRLIYYSQIVNDFQKGDIAEGYSVSREKKESFPLTVTSAQKNPTAFYLCASSIENPYEQYFGPGTRLTVT.